A selection of T cell receptor beta chains follows, all from one sample in a study of T-cell memory formation after mild COVID-19. TCRdb re-called the 5' RACE reads through MiXCR, storing one row per CDR3 protein. The sample records roughly 160,000 distinct CDR3 sequences, 10% to 15% being singletons. The source material was PBMCs or a T cell subset sorted from them (not recorded which). The receptor source for this set is a man between 18 and 29 years old who had mild COVID-19 (a few samples of this study predate the infection). Cell type and time point are not known. CDR3s include the opening cysteine and the closing phenylalanine or tryptophan. Fields, in order: clone size, J gene, V gene, D gene, CDR3 DNA, CDR3 protein. A D gene is named only where the DNA matches it firmly. Where a row states a size, it is once, few, many or the class of an expanded clone; other rows omit it.

>many|TRBJ2-2|TRBV7-9|TRBD2
TGTGCCAGCAGCCCCGGACTAGCGGGGGGATTGGACGGGGAGCTGTTTTTT
CASSPGLAGGLDGELFF
>few|TRBJ2-7|TRBV5-1|-
TGCGCCAGCAGCGGAACAAAAAACCGCTACGAGCAGTACTTC
CASSGTKNRYEQYF
>-|TRBJ1-4|TRBV15|-
TGTGCCACCAGCAGAGATCTCGGGGCGAGTGAAAAACTGTTTTTT
CATSRDLGASEKLFF
>-|TRBJ1-2|TRBV20-1|TRBD1
TGCAGTGCTGGACTATGGACAGGGGATGGCTACACCTTC
CSAGLWTGDGYTF
>many|TRBJ1-1|TRBV7-9|-
TGTGCCAGCATCCTTCTCGAGGGTAAAGTAGAAGCTTTCTTT
CASILLEGKVEAFF
>-|TRBJ2-1|TRBV12-3/TRBV12-4|TRBD1
TGTGCCAGCAGTCCTCCGGGACAGACTCGATTC
CASSPPGQTRF
>-|TRBJ2-1|TRBV6-4|TRBD2
TGTGCCAGCAGTGACTCTCATAGCGGGGGACACAATGAGCAGTTCTTC
CASSDSHSGGHNEQFF
>-|TRBJ2-1|TRBV29-1|TRBD2
TGCAGCGGAGGGACTAGTTCAGGCAATGAGCAGTTCTTC
CSGGTSSGNEQFF
>-|TRBJ1-5|TRBV18|TRBD1
TGTGCCAGCTCACCGGGACAGGGGGCGAGGGATCAGCCCCAGCATTTT
CASSPGQGARDQPQHF
>-|TRBJ2-3|TRBV11-2|-
TGTGCCAGCAGCTTATCGGAAGATACGCAGTATTTT
CASSLSEDTQYF
>few|TRBJ2-5|TRBV7-9|TRBD2
TGTGCCAGCAGCCCGTTAGCGGGGGGGCAGGAGACCCAGTACTTC
CASSPLAGGQETQYF
>few|TRBJ1-5|TRBV2|-
TGTGCCAGCAGTCCGGACACTTACAATCAGCCCCAGCATTTT
CASSPDTYNQPQHF
>many|TRBJ2-1|TRBV28|TRBD2
TGTGCCAGCAGTCCCGCGTCGCAGGGAGGGAATGAGCAGTTCTTC
CASSPASQGGNEQFF
>-|TRBJ2-7|TRBV29-1|TRBD1
TGCAGCGTAGAAGTCCGGGACAGGGCTACCTACGAGCAGTACTTC
CSVEVRDRATYEQYF
>few|TRBJ2-3|TRBV7-9|-
TGTGCCAGCAGCTTAGGTCTGTCCGTCGATACGCAGTATTTT
CASSLGLSVDTQYF